The 18 T cell receptor beta chains in this list originate from one sample, sequenced in a study of somatic mutations in cytotoxic T cells in rheumatoid arthritis. Sequenced by immunoSEQ multiplex PCR; TCRdb stores in-frame clones only, minus some. This table has about 20,000 clones, 85% to 90% appearing once. The sample was CD8+ T cells sorted from blood. These receptors were collected from a woman aged 45-65 years in good health.

The rearrangement joins TRBV7-9 to TRBJ2-2; no clear D gene. This CDR3 comprises 13 residues. Germline-derived CDR1 and CDR2 are SEHNR and FQNEAQ (reference sequence). V was clipped by 5 bases and J by 0 bases, with 4 bases between them. The CDR3 bases are TGTGCCAGCAGCGGACCGAACACCGGGGAGCTGTTTTTT. It specifies CASSGPNTGELFF.

The rearrangement joins TRBV4-1 to TRBJ1-3; the match to TRBD1 covers 7 bases. This CDR3 contains 17 residues. Losses at the gene ends were 0 bases for V and 0 bases for J; bases not matched to a gene: 5. Germline values: CDR1 MGHRA, CDR2 YSYEKL. The CDR3 loop reads CASSQEEYRGSGNTIYF. DNA of the CDR3: TGCGCCAGCAGCCAAGAAGAGTACAGGGGCTCTGGAAACACCATATATTTT.

V usage is TRBV6-4 and J usage is TRBJ2-1; 9 bases line up with TRBD1. V shed 0 bases and J 3 bases; nucleotides not matched to a gene: 0. Germline V lookup: CDR1 MRHNA, CDR2 SNTAGT. CDR3 length: 15 residues. The CDR3 reads CASSDSTGGYNEQFF. The DNA for the CDR3 is TGTGCCAGCAGTGACTCGACAGGGGGCTACAATGAGCAGTTCTTC.

This clone has more than one count but fewer than ten. The V gene is TRBV7-9, the J gene TRBJ1-1; weak D call: TRBD1 (6 bases). The CDR3 totals 14 residues. The V end was cut by 5 bases, the J end by 2 bases, with 12 bases between. The germline CDR1 and CDR2 sequences are SEHNR and FQNEAQ (reference sequence). This chain's CDR3 is CASSIQDSNTEAFF. The CDR3 nucleotides read TGTGCCAGCAGCATCCAGGACAGCAACACTGAAGCTTTCTTT.

The V call is TRBV4-2, the J call TRBJ2-3, with TRBD1 matching 9 bases. The CDR3 sequence is 14 residues long. The germline CDR1 and CDR2 sequences are LGHNA and YNFKEQ. V dropped 4 bases and J dropped 2; count of bases not matched to a gene: 1. The CDR3 region has the DNA TGTGCCAGCAGCCGGACAGGGGTCACAGATACGCAGTATTTT. Residues: CASSRTGVTDTQYF.

The rearrangement joins TRBV4-2 to TRBJ1-1; D is ambiguous. Trimming removed 3 bases from V and 3 bases from J, with 14 bases in between. This CDR3 comprises 15 residues. CDR1 and CDR2 from the germline V gene are LGHNA and YNFKEQ. The CDR3 loop reads CASSQMGGKDTEAFF. The CDR3 DNA reads as TGTGCCAGCAGCCAGATGGGAGGCAAGGACACTGAAGCTTTCTTT.

The chain links TRBV7-9 to TRBJ2-2; 10 bases fit TRBD1. V lost 5 bases, J lost 3 bases, and 3 bases stayed unmatched. Germline CDR1 is SEHNR and CDR2 is FQNEAQ (reference sequence). This CDR3 spans 15 amino acids. CDR3: CASSLGQGYTGELFF. The CDR3 nucleotides read TGTGCCAGCAGCCTGGGACAGGGGTACACCGGGGAGCTGTTTTTT.

The V and J genes are TRBV6-4 and TRBJ2-2, with D possibly TRBD2 on 5 matching bases. Germline CDR1 MRHNA, CDR2 SNTAGT. Trimming took off 3 bases at V and 4 bases at J, with 9 bases between the two ends. The CDR3 runs 14 residues. CDR3 region: CASSERASTGELFF. Here the CDR3 DNA reads TGTGCCAGCAGTGAGAGGGCGAGCACCGGGGAGCTGTTTTTT.

V usage is TRBV6-4 and J usage is TRBJ2-3; the match to TRBD2 covers 7 bases. Germline V CDR1 and CDR2: MRHNA, SNTAGT. This CDR3 spans 14 amino acids. The trim removed 4 bases at V and 5 bases at J, leaving 6 bases unmatched. CDR3 bases: TGTGCCAGCAGTGCGACGGGGGAGGGAGATACGCAGTATTTT. Translation gives CASSATGEGDTQYF.

The chain couples TRBV7-9 to TRBJ2-7, with 7 bases matching TRBD1. Germline-derived CDR1 and CDR2 are SEHNR and FQNEAQ (reference sequence). CDR3 length: 16 residues. Losses at the gene ends were 3 bases for V and 4 bases for J; bases not matched to a gene: 12. The CDR3 loop reads CASSFPYDRVAYEQYF. The CDR3 region has the DNA TGTGCCAGCAGCTTTCCCTACGACAGGGTAGCTTACGAGCAGTACTTC. Looking up the rest from reference TRBV7-9 and TRBJ2-7 gives the full variable domain: DTGVSQNPRHKITKRGQNVTFRCDPISEHNRLYWYRQTLGQGPEFLTYFQNEAQLEKSRLLSDRFSAERPKGSFSTLEIQRTEQGDSAMYLCASSFPYDRVAYEQYFGPGTRLTVT.

The chain carries TRBV4-1 and TRBJ1-2; no clear D. Germline-derived CDR1 and CDR2 are MGHRA and YSYEKL. V lost 2 bases and J lost 1, with 8 bases in between. The CDR3 contains 14 residues. In DNA, the CDR3 is TGCGCCAGCAGCCAAACCCGGATTAACTATGGCTACACCTTC. Translating it yields CASSQTRINYGYTF.

The chain carries TRBV21-1 and TRBJ1-1; no DNA check was done on the table's D call, TRBD1. TRBV21-1 is classified as a pseudogene. The CDR3 runs to 15 residues. This CDR3 reads CASSNPGQGRTEAFF. CDR3 nucleotides: TGTGCCAGCAGCAATCCGGGACAGGGGCGCACTGAAGCTTTCTTT.

The J gene is TRBJ2-3, the V gene TRBV7-6; 8 bases fit TRBD2. This CDR3 region has 15 residues. The junction had 5 bases not matched to a gene; V was cut back by 4 bases and J by 2 bases. Germline V gives CDR1 SGHVS, CDR2 FNYEAQ. In DNA, the CDR3 is TGTGCCAGCAGCTCACGACTAGCGAACACAGATACGCAGTATTTT. Protein: CASSSRLANTDTQYF.

This clone has just one count. The chain employs TRBV5-1 and TRBJ2-7, with TRBD1 matching over 8 bases. J was trimmed by 3 bases and V by 1 base; bases with no gene match: 9. The V gene's germline CDR1 is SGHRS and CDR2 YFSETQ. The CDR3 covers 16 residues. The chain's CDR3 is CASSLPTDRANYEQYF. CDR3 DNA: TGCGCCAGCAGCTTGCCCACGGACAGGGCGAACTACGAGCAGTACTTC.

V and J are TRBV19 and TRBJ2-6; D is unclear. V was cut by 6 bases and J by 0 bases, with 9 bases left in between. This CDR3 is 15 amino acids long. Germline V CDR1 and CDR2: LNHDA, SQIVND (reference sequence). CDR3 sequence: CASSTFVSGANVLTF. CDR3 nucleotides: TGTGCCAGTAGCACCTTCGTCTCTGGGGCCAACGTCCTGACTTTC.

This chain joins TRBV9 and TRBJ1-3, with a possible D match to TRBD1 (5 bases). The CDR3 sequence is 13 residues long. Trimming shortened V by 6 bases and J by 0 bases, and 7 bases separated the two germline ends. Germline values: CDR1 SGDLS, CDR2 YYNGEE. In DNA form, the CDR3 reads TGTGCCAGCAAAGGGACCTCTGGAAACACCATATATTTT. Translating gives CASKGTSGNTIYF. Combining the CDR3 with reference TRBV9 and TRBJ1-3 gives the whole variable domain DSGVTQTPKHLITATGQRVTLRCSPRSGDLSVYWYQQSLDQGLQFLIQYYNGEERAKGNILERFSAQQFPDLHSELNLSSLELGDSALYFCASKGTSGNTIYFGEGSWLTVV.

The CDR3 DNA reads as TGTGCCAGCAGTGGTCAGGGGGTATACGAGCAGTACTTC. It translates to CASSGQGVYEQYF. V gene TRBV6-5 combines with J gene TRBJ2-5; 7 bases match TRBD1. Judging by the DNA end, TRBJ2-7 fits better; the J call may be wrong. This CDR3 is built from 13 residues. Looked up from germline, CDR1 is MNHEY and CDR2 is SVGAGI.

The rearrangement links TRBV7-2 to TRBJ1-5; D may be TRBD1 (5 bases). The V end was cut by 5 bases, the J end by 2 bases, with 19 bases between. The CDR3 is 17 amino acids. The germline V gene encodes CDR1 SGHTA and CDR2 FQGNSA. CDR3 DNA sequence: TGTGCCAGCAGCCCCCGCCCCGGACAACGGGGCAATCAGCCCCAGCATTTT. This gives the protein CASSPRPGQRGNQPQHF.